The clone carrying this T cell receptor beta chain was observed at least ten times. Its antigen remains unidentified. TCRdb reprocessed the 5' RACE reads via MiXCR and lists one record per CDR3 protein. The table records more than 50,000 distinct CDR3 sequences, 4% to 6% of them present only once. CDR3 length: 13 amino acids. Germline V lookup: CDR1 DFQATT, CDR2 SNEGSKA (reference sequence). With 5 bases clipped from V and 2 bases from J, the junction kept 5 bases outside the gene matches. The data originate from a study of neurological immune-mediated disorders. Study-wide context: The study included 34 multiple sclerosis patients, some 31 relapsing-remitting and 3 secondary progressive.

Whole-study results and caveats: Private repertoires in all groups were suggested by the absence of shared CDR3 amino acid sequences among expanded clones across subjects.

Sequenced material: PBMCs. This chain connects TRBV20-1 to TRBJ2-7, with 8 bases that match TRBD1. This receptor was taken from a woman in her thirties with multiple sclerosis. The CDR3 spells CSAGQGEPYEQYF. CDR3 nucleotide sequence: TGCAGTGCTGGACAGGGAGAGCCCTACGAGCAGTACTTC.